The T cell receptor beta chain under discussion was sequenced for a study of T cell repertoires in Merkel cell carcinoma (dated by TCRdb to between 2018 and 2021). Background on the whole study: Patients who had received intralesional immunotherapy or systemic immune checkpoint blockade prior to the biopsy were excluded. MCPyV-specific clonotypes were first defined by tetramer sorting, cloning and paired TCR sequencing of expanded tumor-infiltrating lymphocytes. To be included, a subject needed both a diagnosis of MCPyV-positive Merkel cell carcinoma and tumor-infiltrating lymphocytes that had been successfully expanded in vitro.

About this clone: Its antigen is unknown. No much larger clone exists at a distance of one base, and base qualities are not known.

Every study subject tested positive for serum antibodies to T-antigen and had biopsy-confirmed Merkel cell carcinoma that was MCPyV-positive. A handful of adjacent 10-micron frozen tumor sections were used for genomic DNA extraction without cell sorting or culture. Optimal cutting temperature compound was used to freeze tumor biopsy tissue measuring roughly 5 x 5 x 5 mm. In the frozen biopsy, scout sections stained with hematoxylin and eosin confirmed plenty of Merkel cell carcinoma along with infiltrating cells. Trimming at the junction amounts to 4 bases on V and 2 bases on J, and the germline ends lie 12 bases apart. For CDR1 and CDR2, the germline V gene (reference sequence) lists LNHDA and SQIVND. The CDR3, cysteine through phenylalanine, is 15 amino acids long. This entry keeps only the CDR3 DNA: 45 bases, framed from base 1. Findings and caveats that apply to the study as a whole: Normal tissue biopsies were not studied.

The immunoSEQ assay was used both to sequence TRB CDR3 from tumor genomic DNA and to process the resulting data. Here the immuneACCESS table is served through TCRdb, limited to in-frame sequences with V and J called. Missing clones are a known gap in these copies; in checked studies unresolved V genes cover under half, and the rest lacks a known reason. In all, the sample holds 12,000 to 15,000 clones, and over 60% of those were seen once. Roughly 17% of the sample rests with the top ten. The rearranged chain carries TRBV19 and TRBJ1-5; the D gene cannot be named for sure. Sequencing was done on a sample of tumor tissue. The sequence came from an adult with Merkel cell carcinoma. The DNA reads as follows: TGTGCCAGTAGTACAGCCCCCACGGGCAATCAGCCCCAGCATTTT. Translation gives CASSTAPTGNQPQHF.